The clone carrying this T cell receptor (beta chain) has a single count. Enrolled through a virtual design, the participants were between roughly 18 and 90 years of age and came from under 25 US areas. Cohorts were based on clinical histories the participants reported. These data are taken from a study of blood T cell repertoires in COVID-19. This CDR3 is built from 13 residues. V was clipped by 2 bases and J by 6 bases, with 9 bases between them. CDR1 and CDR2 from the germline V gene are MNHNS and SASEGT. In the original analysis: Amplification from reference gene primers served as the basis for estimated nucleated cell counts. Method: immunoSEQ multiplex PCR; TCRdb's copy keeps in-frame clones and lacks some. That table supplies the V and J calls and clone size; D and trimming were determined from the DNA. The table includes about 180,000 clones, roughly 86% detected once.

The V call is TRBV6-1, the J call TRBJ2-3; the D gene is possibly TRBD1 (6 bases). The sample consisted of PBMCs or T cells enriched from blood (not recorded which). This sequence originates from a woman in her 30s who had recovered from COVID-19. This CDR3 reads CASSELGADTQYF. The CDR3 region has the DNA TGTGCCAGCAGTGAATTGGGGGCGGATACGCAGTATTTT.